This T cell receptor beta chain comes out of a study of Graves' ophthalmopathy and Graves' hyperthyroidism. Study findings and constraints: Thyroid clonotypes that were expanded above 0.001 frequency mostly also appeared in blood.

This clonotype was seen many times. Its antigen is unidentified. Amplification of the TCR beta CDR3 regions used RNA transcripts (as template). First-round RT-PCR with HTBI primers preceded a second-round multiplex PCR. TCRdb analysed the multiplex PCR reads with MiXCR anew, one entry per CDR3 protein. Of approximately 160,000 distinct CDR3 sequences listed, under 45% are singletons. The sequence was obtained from a man between 25 and 39 years old with Graves' ophthalmopathy. Sequenced material: peripheral blood.

CDR3 in amino acids: CASSLPVSTPSGNTIYF. The CDR3 DNA sequence: TGTGCCAGCAGTTTACCGGTTTCCACGCCGTCCGGAAACACCATATATTTT. This rearrangement joins TRBV28 to TRBJ1-3; D ambiguous. The CDR3 is 17 residues long. Trimming shortened V by 2 bases and J by 4 bases, and 18 bases separated the two germline ends. CDR1 is MDHEN and CDR2 is SYDVKM in the germline V gene.